The T cell receptor (beta chain) under discussion was sequenced for a study of T cell responses to AZD1222 COVID-19 vaccine. As regards this clone: Its target is not known.

This CDR3 has 20 residues. The germline CDR1 and CDR2 sequences are LNHDA and SQIVND (reference sequence). V shed 10 bases, J shed 0 bases, and the junction held 16 bases outside the gene matches. Clones were sequenced by immunoSEQ multiplex PCR, and TCRdb holds only the in-frame ones, with some missing. This sample has some 78,000 clones, with roughly four fifths found just once. Whole-study findings and limits: Donors in the cohort were predominantly white British and more often female, and clonal diversity was possibly underestimated. Regions left unmutated in variants are reportedly the target of nearly half of spike-specific TCRs.

The sequencing used peripheral blood, collected 28 days after the second AZD1222 dose. The receptor was isolated from an adult who received the AZD1222 COVID-19 vaccine. This sequence joins TRBV19 and TRBJ2-4; the match to TRBD2 covers 15 bases. The CDR3 DNA sequence: TGTGCCACTTCCGGGACTAGCGGGAGGAGCTCCCCCGTAGCCAAAAACATTCAGTACTTC. This gives the protein CATSGTSGRSSPVAKNIQYF.